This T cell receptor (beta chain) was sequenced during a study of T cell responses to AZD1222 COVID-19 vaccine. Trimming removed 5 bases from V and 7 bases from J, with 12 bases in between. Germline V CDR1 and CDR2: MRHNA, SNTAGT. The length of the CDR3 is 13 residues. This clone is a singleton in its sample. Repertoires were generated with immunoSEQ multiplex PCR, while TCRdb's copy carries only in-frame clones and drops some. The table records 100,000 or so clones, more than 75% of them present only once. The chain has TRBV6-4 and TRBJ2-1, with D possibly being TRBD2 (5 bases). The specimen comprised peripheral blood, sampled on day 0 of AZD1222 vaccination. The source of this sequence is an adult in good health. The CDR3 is CASSMEVGNEQFF. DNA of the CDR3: TGTGCCAGCAGTATGGAGGTAGGGAATGAGCAGTTCTTC.